The 18 T cell receptor beta chains reported below all come from one sample, sequenced in a study of early T cells in non-severe SARS-CoV-2 infection. TCRdb fed the 5' RACE reads into MiXCR, producing one record per CDR3 protein. The data hold 97,000 or so distinct CDR3 sequences, with under 15% observed a single time. The sample comprised whole blood. Every receptor here comes from an adult who was a healthcare worker with PCR-confirmed SARS-CoV-2 infection or an uninfected control (not recorded which).

This clonotype was recorded at least ten times. The chain recombines TRBV6-6 with TRBJ2-2, with D perhaps matching TRBD1 (6 bases). V lost 7 bases, J lost 4 bases, and 19 bases lay in between. The CDR3 is 16 amino acids. CDR1 and CDR2 from the germline V gene are MNHNY and SVGAGI (reference sequence). The CDR3: CASKIWPGERTGELFF. The CDR3 DNA is TGTGCCAGCAAAATATGGCCAGGGGAACGCACCGGGGAGCTGTTTTTT.

This clonotype was counted ten times or more. The rearrangement links TRBV7-3 to TRBJ1-1; possible D gene TRBD1, 5 bases. This CDR3 is built from 13 residues. Germline CDR1 is SGHTA and CDR2 is FQGTGA. V was pared by 5 bases and J by 6 bases, with 13 bases between. The CDR3 DNA reads as TGTGCCAGCAGCATATCGGGGGTAGCTGAAGCTTTCTTT. Encoded protein: CASSISGVAEAFF.

This clonotype was observed many times. The chain carries TRBV28 and TRBJ1-6; no firm D call. The CDR3 contains 14 residues. Trimming took off 3 bases at V and 9 bases at J, with 12 bases between the two ends. Germline loops: CDR1 MDHEN, CDR2 SYDVKM. The CDR3 protein is CASSFTEGSSPLHF. The CDR3 DNA reads as TGTGCCAGCAGTTTTACGGAGGGTAGTTCACCCCTCCACTTT.

In this sample, this clonotype turned up a few times. The V gene is TRBV27, the J gene TRBJ2-1, with D possibly matching TRBD1 (5 bases). CDR3 length: 12 amino acids. V shed 9 bases and J shed 7 bases, with 13 bases lying between them. CDR1 and CDR2 (germline): MNHEY, SMNVEV (reference sequence). The DNA for the CDR3 is TGTGCCAGGACCAGGGTTTTAAATGAGCAGTTCTTC. The encoded protein is CARTRVLNEQFF.

The chain carries TRBV20-1 and TRBJ1-6, with D unclear. Trimming removed 5 bases from V and 5 bases from J, with 19 bases in between. The germline gives CDR1 DFQATT, CDR2 SNEGSKA (reference sequence). The CDR3 extends over 16 amino acids. The CDR3 bases are TGCAGTGCTCGCGGATTGGACTTTGGGGATAATTCACCCCTCCACTTT. Its protein product is CSARGLDFGDNSPLHF.

This clonotype was found a few times. This sequence joins TRBV20-1 and TRBJ1-1, with D possibly being TRBD1 (6 bases). Per the germline V gene, CDR1 is DFQATT and CDR2 is SNEGSKA (reference sequence). Between the trimmed V and J ends, which lost 0 bases and 2 bases, there was a span of 13 bases. The CDR3 runs 15 residues. The CDR3 DNA reads as TGCAGTGCTAGAGATGGAGAACAGGGAAACACTGAAGCTTTCTTT. Translation gives CSARDGEQGNTEAFF.

This clonotype was seen many times. The rearrangement links TRBV15 to TRBJ1-1; D is unresolved. The germline V gene has CDR1 LNHNV and CDR2 YYDKDF (reference sequence). The CDR3 is 12 residues long. V was shortened by 0 bases and J by 10 bases, with 9 bases between the two germline ends. The CDR3 sequence is CATSRERRVAFF. The CDR3 nucleotides read TGTGCCACCAGCAGAGAACGGCGGGTAGCTTTCTTT.

This clonotype occurred many times. The gene calls are TRBV20-1 and TRBJ1-2; D not certain. Germline CDR1 and CDR2: DFQATT and SNEGSKA (reference sequence). The CDR3 extends over 13 amino acids. The ends were cut back, 7 bases at V and 4 bases at J, with 16 bases in the middle. This CDR3 is CSVEARLGYGYTF. CDR3 coding DNA: TGCAGTGTCGAGGCCCGGTTGGGCTATGGCTACACCTTC.

This clonotype was observed a few times. A read error may account for a junction end that differs from germline. This rearrangement joins TRBV5-6 to TRBJ2-5; 10 nucleotides align to TRBD1. The germline gives CDR1 SGHDT, CDR2 YYEEEE. The CDR3 consists of 12 residues. The CDR3 spells CASSLKAGQGNF. CDR3 nucleotides: TGTGCCAGCAGCTTGAAGGCGGGACAGGGGAACTTC.

The chain uses TRBV20-1 and TRBJ2-5; maybe TRBD2 (6 bases). Trimming took 5 bases from V and 2 from J, leaving 24 bases between them. CDR1 and CDR2 (germline): DFQATT, SNEGSKA (reference sequence). The CDR3 runs to 17 residues. This CDR3 reads CSAFGSTGDLPQETQYF. CDR3 DNA sequence: TGCAGTGCTTTCGGGAGTACTGGGGATCTCCCACAAGAGACCCAGTACTTC.

V is TRBV21-1 and J is TRBJ2-1; the D call in the table, TRBD1, was not verified against the DNA. TRBV21-1 is annotated as a pseudogene. The CDR3 totals 16 residues. The CDR3 loop reads CASSKVEMRGMSEQFF. CDR3 nucleotides: TGTGCCAGCAGCAAAGTGGAGATGAGGGGCATGAGTGAGCAGTTCTTC.

This rearrangement joins TRBV15 to TRBJ2-3; 7 positions agree with TRBD2. The length of the CDR3 is 15 residues. J was trimmed by 2 bases and V by 0 bases; bases with no gene match: 2. Germline loops: CDR1 LNHNV, CDR2 YYDKDF (reference sequence). CDR3 residues: CATSRDRLATDTQYF. The DNA of the CDR3 is TGTGCCACCAGCAGAGATCGACTAGCCACAGATACGCAGTATTTT. The entire variable domain, with the rest obtained from reference TRBV15 and TRBJ2-3, is as follows: DAMVIQNPRYQVTQFGKPVTLSCSQTLNHNVMYWYQQKSSQAPKLLFHYYDKDFNNEADTPDNFQSRRPNTSFCFLDIRSPGLGDTAMYLCATSRDRLATDTQYFGPGTRLTVL.

The genes are TRBV5-1 and TRBJ2-7, with TRBD2 matching 9 bases. V shed 2 bases, J shed 5 bases, and the junction held 5 bases outside the gene matches. The germline V gene has CDR1 SGHRS and CDR2 YFSETQ. The CDR3 length is 14 residues. CDR3 sequence reads: CASSFAGGGDEQYF. In DNA, the CDR3 is TGCGCCAGCAGCTTCGCGGGAGGGGGTGACGAGCAGTACTTC.

This clonotype has ten or more counts. The chain links TRBV11-2 to TRBJ2-3; D not certain. The CDR3 contains 14 residues. CDR1 is SGHAT and CDR2 is FQNNGV in the germline V gene. The germline V and J ends were trimmed by 5 bases and 2 bases, with 11 bases remaining between them. In DNA, the CDR3 is TGTGCCAGCAGCATCGGGCCTTACACAGATACGCAGTATTTT. This gives the protein CASSIGPYTDTQYF.

This clonotype was observed many times. This chain links TRBV27 with TRBJ2-7; 11 nucleotides align to TRBD2. After removal of 4 bases from V and 4 bases from J, the junction contained 18 bases not matched to a gene. The CDR3 totals 19 residues. From germline, CDR1 is MNHEY and CDR2 SMNVEV (reference sequence). The CDR3 sequence: CASSYAGLAARGGTYEQYF. As DNA, the CDR3 is TGTGCCAGCAGTTACGCGGGACTAGCGGCCAGAGGGGGTACTTACGAGCAGTACTTC.

This clonotype was recorded at least ten times. The rearrangement uses TRBV6-1 and TRBJ2-7, with 8 bases aligning to TRBD2. The CDR3 contains 13 residues. Looked up from germline, CDR1 is MNHNS and CDR2 is SASEGT. Trimming cost V 5 bases and J 2 bases; bases outside gene matches: 2. The CDR3 nucleotides are TGTGCCAGCAGTCAGCGGGAGACCTACGAGCAGTACTTC. This translates into CASSQRETYEQYF.

This clonotype came up once. V gene TRBV2 combines with J gene TRBJ1-2; D is ambiguous. Deletions cut 7 bases from V and 5 bases from J, with 11 bases between. The V gene's germline CDR1 is SNHLY and CDR2 FYNNEI. The CDR3 has 12 amino acids. The CDR3 loop reads CASTVGGYGYTF. The DNA of the CDR3 is TGTGCCAGCACGGTTGGTGGATATGGCTACACCTTC.

In its sample, this clonotype was seen a few times. The chain has TRBV9 and TRBJ1-6; D is perhaps TRBD1 (5 bases). V dropped 0 bases and J dropped 7 bases, with 8 bases sitting between them. Germline V gives CDR1 SGDLS, CDR2 YYNGEE. The CDR3 contains 14 residues. CDR3 in DNA: TGTGCCAGCAGCGTAGGGGACGGCAATTCACCCCTCCACTTT. This sequence encodes CASSVGDGNSPLHF.